This T cell receptor beta chain was retrieved from a study of T cells after yellow fever vaccination (dated by TCRdb to between 2018 and 2020). As for the study more broadly: Libraries from fractions with low cell numbers were prepared with the SMART-Seq v4 Ultra Low Input RNA kit. To follow T-cell clones before and after primary and booster YFV17D yellow fever vaccination, bulk TCR alpha and beta repertoires were sequenced over time. Two healthy male donors, one aged 18 to 30 and one aged 30 to 39 years, were included in the cohort. Bulk PBMC replicates and cell subsets were isolated from blood drawn at multiple timepoints before and after both primary and secondary immunization. Study-level results and caveats: A small fraction of clonotypes showed up in both the CD4 and CD8 compartments, probably as a result of convergent recombination. After the booster, most of the clones that had expanded following primary vaccination were detected again (almost 98% of CD4 and 80% to 90% of CD8), which suggests that memory was broadly maintained. Because only two donors were included in the study, the extent to which the findings can be generalized is limited. FACS-sorted repertoires could contain abundant contaminating clonotypes from the bulk population, so computational filtering was required. Compared with the primary T-cell response, the secondary T-cell response was weaker but faster, peaking on day 5 rather than day 15.

TCR cDNA was synthesized by 5'RACE template switching, which introduced a universal primer site and unique molecular identifiers. Priming of cDNA synthesis was performed from both the TCR alpha and TCR beta constant segments. Library amplification involved two PCR steps, and the second step added sample barcodes and sequencing adapters. Sequencing of libraries was done on Illumina HiSeq 2500 (2x100 bp) or NovaSeq (2x150 bp). Under the source paper's analysis protocol: MIGEC handled demultiplexing of reads and collapsing into UMI consensus sequences, while MiXCR performed V(D)J alignment. Vaccine-responding clonotypes were identified with edgeR using replicate PBMC samples, with FDR below 0.01 and a log2 fold change above 5 up to day 15 being required. Bulk clonotypes were assigned CD4 or CD8 identity according to which sequenced CD4 or CD8 repertoire held them at higher abundance. NS4B-specific clonotypes were defined as those at least 10-fold enriched in dextramer-positive over dextramer-negative fractions; CD4-biased clonotypes were excluded. TCRdb ran its own pipeline on the public reads, namely fastp trimming at Q25 and MiXCR clone calling, and kept in-frame beta chains. CDR3 protein sequences are deduplicated, and each keeps its most common genes and DNA. The V and J calls come from TCRdb's annotation, not from the publication. This sample gives about 96,000 distinct CDR3 sequences in total; about 8.4% of them show up just once. The top ten clonotypes cover over 15% of the sample.

In the case of this clonotype: The junction does not match germline at one end; this may be a read error.

Per the publication, the treatment or condition label means: live attenuated yellow fever vaccine strain. A standard Ficoll-Paque protocol was used to isolate PBMCs from peripheral blood. Epitope-specific CD8 T cells were sorted with a dextramer loaded with the yellow fever NS4B epitope peptide, together with anti-CD3 and anti-CD8 staining. RNA was extracted with TriZol from bulk PBMCs, CD4 and CD8 fractions, and dextramer-positive and dextramer-negative fractions. The source is a young man who received the YFV17D yellow fever vaccine. Sequenced here: CD8+ T cells not binding an NS4B(214-222) dextramer, sorted from PBMCs, sampled approximately 16 days after the first yellow fever vaccination. The sample's cell subset or site label, decoded: NS4B epitope dextramer-negative CD8 T cells.

The CDR3 sequence is CASSLTGGPSSNEQFF. Here is the DNA: TGTGCCAGCAGTCTTACCGGGGGGCCCTCCTCCAATGAGCAGTTCTTC. The sequence is built from TRBV27 and TRBJ2-1; possibly the D gene is TRBD2, per 7 matching bases. The CDR3, cysteine through phenylalanine, is 16 amino acids long. Only CDR3 DNA is held: 48 bases, read in frame from base 1. CDR1 is given as MNHEY and CDR2 as SMNVEV, both from the germline V gene (reference sequence).